This T cell receptor beta chain was sequenced for a study of regulatory T cells in long-lasting Graves disease. Points from the study as a whole: Accuracy might have suffered from few samples.

Germline CDR1 is DFQATT and CDR2 is SNEGSKA (reference sequence). CDR3 length equals 13 residues. Trimming removed 3 bases at V and 6 bases at J, with 15 bases between. The table lists this clonotype with many counts. The antigen remains undetermined. TCR beta libraries were built with iRepertoire HTBI primers and Arm-PCR of CDR3 regions. Each CDR3 protein gets one entry after TCRdb re-called the multiplex PCR reads with MiXCR. The sample has almost 450,000 distinct CDR3 sequences, 16% seen once. Time point of the sample: newly diagnosed GD, antithyroid drugs for less than 3 months. RNA extracted from PBMCs served as the sequencing template. This sample also appeared in a second study, on T cells in Graves' hyperthyroidism and ophthalmopathy.

Sequenced here: peripheral blood mononuclear cells (PBMCs), sampled at new diagnosis, from a patient treated with antithyroid drugs. This sequence originates from a woman aged 30 to 39 with Graves disease. This chain uses TRBV20-1 with TRBJ2-7; D may be TRBD2 (5 bases). CDR3 in amino acids: CSASNRAAGEQYF. The CDR3 DNA follows: TGCAGTGCTAGCAATAGGGCGGCGGGCGAGCAGTACTTC.